These 20 T cell receptor beta chains were all obtained from the same sample, sequenced in a study of shared clonotypes between healthy human individuals. Sequencing was performed with immunoSEQ multiplex PCR; in TCRdb, only in-frame clones are kept and a portion is missing. The sample comprises over a million clones, approximately 76% of which are singletons, and approximately 1.5% rests with the top ten. Sequenced input: memory CD4+ T cells sorted from blood. Stated subset: CD45RA-negative fraction. These receptors were collected from a man in his late teens or twenties in good health.

The genes are TRBV30 and TRBJ2-1; 12 positions agree with TRBD1. Germline V gene lookup returns CDR1 GTSNPN and CDR2 SVGIG (reference sequence). The V gene end was trimmed by 1 base and the J gene end by 7 bases; junction bases not matched to a gene: 8. This CDR3 contains 16 residues. The CDR3 sequence: CAWSGGTGGRGNEQFF. The CDR3, as DNA: TGTGCCTGGAGTGGAGGGACAGGGGGCCGAGGGAATGAGCAGTTCTTC.

The chain's CDR3 is CASRTGGRDTGELFF. The CDR3 region has the DNA TGTGCCAGTCGTACAGGGGGCAGAGACACCGGGGAGCTGTTTTTT. V is TRBV25-1 and J is TRBJ2-2; TRBD1 aligns across 9 bases. The junction had 8 bases not matched to a gene; V was cut back by 9 bases and J by 3 bases. Germline assignment: CDR1 MGHDK and CDR2 SYGVNS. This CDR3 has 15 residues.

V gene TRBV5-1 combines with J gene TRBJ1-2, with 7 bases lining up with TRBD1. After removal of 2 bases from V and 7 bases from J, the junction contained 11 bases not matched to a gene. Germline V gene sequence: CDR1 SGHRS, CDR2 YFSETQ. The CDR3 has 15 residues. The CDR3 sequence: CASSFGTVAESGYTF. CDR3 DNA sequence: TGCGCCAGCAGCTTCGGGACAGTCGCGGAAAGTGGCTACACCTTC.

The rearrangement joins TRBV7-6 to TRBJ2-7; D gene ambiguous. Germline V lookup: CDR1 SGHVS, CDR2 FNYEAQ. The CDR3 has 13 amino acids. Deletions cut 5 bases from V and 5 bases from J, with 13 bases between. The CDR3 DNA reads TGTGCCAGCAGCCTCCAACTAAAGGACGAGCAGTACTTC. Protein: CASSLQLKDEQYF.

This chain links TRBV19 with TRBJ2-2; unclear D gene. This CDR3 has 16 amino acids. From germline, CDR1 is LNHDA and CDR2 SQIVND (reference sequence). Deletions cut 6 bases from V and 1 base from J, with 15 bases between. In nucleotides, the CDR3 is TGTGCCAGTAGCATACCTCGGACGGTGAACACCGGGGAGCTGTTTTTT. Translated, it gives CASSIPRTVNTGELFF.

The CDR3: CASSDRQYYGYTF. The CDR3 bases are TGTGCCAGCAGCGACAGGCAATACTATGGCTACACCTTC. This chain joins TRBV7-9 and TRBJ1-2; D is possibly TRBD1 (6 bases). The V gene lost 5 bases and the J gene lost 3 bases, with 10 bases spanning the gap. Germline V gives CDR1 SEHNR, CDR2 FQNEAQ (reference sequence). The CDR3 is 13 amino acids. Complete variable domain (other parts from reference TRBV7-9 and TRBJ1-2): DTGVSQNPRHKITKRGQNVTFRCDPISEHNRLYWYRQTLGQGPEFLTYFQNEAQLEKSRLLSDRFSAERPKGSFSTLEIQRTEQGDSAMYLCASSDRQYYGYTFGSGTRLTVV.

The rearrangement links TRBV7-2 to TRBJ2-4; D tentatively fits TRBD1 or TRBD2 (5 bases each). Per the germline V gene, CDR1 is SGHTA and CDR2 is FQGNSA. The CDR3 consists of 16 residues. V was trimmed by 2 bases and J by 0 bases, leaving 11 bases between them. The CDR3 is CASSLSGTLAKNIQYF. The CDR3 bases are TGTGCCAGCAGCTTATCGGGGACCCTAGCCAAAAACATTCAGTACTTC.

The chain employs TRBV7-2 and TRBJ2-3, with D possibly matching TRBD2 (6 bases). The CDR3 extends over 17 amino acids. Germline loops: CDR1 SGHTA, CDR2 FQGNSA. Trimming cost V 5 bases and J 4 bases, with 22 bases left between them. CDR3 in amino acids: CASSLGEAWGRADTQYF. The CDR3 coding sequence is TGTGCCAGCAGCCTAGGGGAGGCTTGGGGACGTGCAGATACGCAGTATTTT.

Concerning this clone itself: A far larger clone is only one base removed, so a read error is likely. The same CDR3 also results from other DNA sequences found in this sample. J is TRBJ2-1 and V is TRBV29-1, with no clear D. This CDR3 region has 13 residues. Trimming shortened V by 3 bases and J by 1 base, and 7 bases separated the two germline ends. In germline, CDR1 is SQVTM, CDR2 ANQGSEA. CDR3: CSVEGSSYNEQFF. The CDR3 coding sequence is TGCAGCGTTGAGGGTAGTTCCTACAATGAGCAGTTCTTC.

V is TRBV4-2 and J is TRBJ1-2; D is perhaps TRBD1 (5 bases). V was cut by 4 bases and J by 8 bases, with 17 bases left in between. Looked up from germline, CDR1 is LGHNA and CDR2 is YNFKEQ. The CDR3 totals 14 residues. The DNA for the CDR3 is TGTGCCAGCAGCCCGCGCCAGGGAGATGAAGGCTACACCTTC. As protein: CASSPRQGDEGYTF.

This clone was counted between two and nine times. The CDR3 loop is CASSFGDQPQHF. CDR3 coding DNA: TGTGCCAGCAGTTTTGGGGATCAGCCCCAGCATTTT. The chain is built from TRBV27 and TRBJ1-5, with unresolved D. The V and J ends lost 3 bases and 5 bases respectively, with 5 bases between them. CDR1 is MNHEY, CDR2 SMNVEV, per germline (reference sequence). This CDR3 is 12 amino acids long.

The gene calls are TRBV9 and TRBJ1-5, with D unresolved. Germline V gene lookup returns CDR1 SGDLS and CDR2 YYNGEE. V lost 3 bases to trimming and J lost 7 bases, with 11 bases between them. The CDR3 is 13 residues long. CDR3 region: CASSGAVGQPQHF. The CDR3 nucleotides are TGTGCCAGCAGCGGGGCGGTCGGGCAGCCCCAGCATTTT.

The chain is built from TRBV11-2 and TRBJ2-6; no reliable D call. The CDR3 totals 16 residues. Trimming took 1 base from V and 0 from J, leaving 7 bases between them. The germline gives CDR1 SGHAT, CDR2 FQNNGV. The CDR3 DNA reads TGTGCCAGCAGCTTAGGGGTCAACTCTGGGGCCAACGTCCTGACTTTC. It encodes CASSLGVNSGANVLTF.

CDR3 bases: TGCGCCAGCAGTCCGGACAGTTACACAGATACGCAGTATTTT. Residues: CASSPDSYTDTQYF. The chain recombines TRBV10-1 with TRBJ2-3; a possible D gene is TRBD1 (6 bases). Germline V gene data show CDR1 as WNHNN and CDR2 as SYGVQD (reference sequence). The V end lost 5 bases, the J end lost 2 bases, and 11 bases lay between the germline ends. The CDR3 sequence is 14 residues long.

The genes are TRBV18 and TRBJ2-7, with D unclear. The CDR3 has 13 residues. Germline loops: CDR1 KGHSH, CDR2 LQKENI. Trimming shortened V by 3 bases and J by 2 bases, and 8 bases separated the two germline ends. CDR3 in DNA: TGTGCCAGCTCACCCGACACCACCTACGAGCAGTACTTC. Its translation is CASSPDTTYEQYF.

This sequence joins TRBV6-1 and TRBJ2-1, with D perhaps TRBD2 (6 bases). Germline CDR1 MNHNS, CDR2 SASEGT. The CDR3 contains 13 residues. V lost 10 bases, J lost 10 bases, and 20 bases lay in between. Written as DNA, the CDR3 is TGTGCCACCCGGCTAGGAGAGGCGGGGGAGCAGTTCTTC. The encoded protein is CATRLGEAGEQFF.

This rearrangement joins TRBV7-2 to TRBJ2-7, with D perhaps TRBD1 or TRBD2 (5 bases each). There are 15 residues in the CDR3. The germline gives CDR1 SGHTA, CDR2 FQGNSA. V gave up 3 bases and J gave up 6 bases, with 18 bases separating them. In DNA form, the CDR3 reads TGTGCCAGCAGCTTCGGGGCGTCCGGTGTAGGCGAGCAGTACTTC. It encodes CASSFGASGVGEQYF.

This clone is a singleton in its sample. This chain joins TRBV2 and TRBJ1-2; 7 positions agree with TRBD1. CDR3 size: 15 residues. V shed 1 base and J 4 bases; nucleotides not matched to a gene: 6. From germline, CDR1 is SNHLY and CDR2 FYNNEI. The CDR3 reads CASSEGRGRGYGYTF. CDR3 bases: TGTGCCAGCAGTGAAGGAAGGGGGCGAGGCTATGGCTACACCTTC.

The rearrangement uses TRBV15 and TRBJ2-2; 9 bases agree with TRBD1. The CDR3 covers 16 residues. Germline CDR1 is LNHNV and CDR2 is YYDKDF (reference sequence). J was trimmed by 4 bases and V by 3 bases; bases with no gene match: 6. The chain's CDR3 is CATSRLQGAGTGELFF. The DNA of the CDR3 is TGTGCCACCAGCAGGCTACAGGGGGCGGGCACCGGGGAGCTGTTTTTT.

The CDR3 DNA sequence: TGTGCCAGCAGCTCCCAGGGGGCGTCAGGCTACACCTTC. Its translation: CASSSQGASGYTF. J is TRBJ1-2 and V is TRBV5-4; 8 nucleotides agree with TRBD1. The V gene end was trimmed by 3 bases and the J gene end by 8 bases; junction bases not matched to a gene: 6. The CDR3 length is 13 residues. Germline lookup yields CDR1 SGHNT and CDR2 YYREEE (reference sequence).